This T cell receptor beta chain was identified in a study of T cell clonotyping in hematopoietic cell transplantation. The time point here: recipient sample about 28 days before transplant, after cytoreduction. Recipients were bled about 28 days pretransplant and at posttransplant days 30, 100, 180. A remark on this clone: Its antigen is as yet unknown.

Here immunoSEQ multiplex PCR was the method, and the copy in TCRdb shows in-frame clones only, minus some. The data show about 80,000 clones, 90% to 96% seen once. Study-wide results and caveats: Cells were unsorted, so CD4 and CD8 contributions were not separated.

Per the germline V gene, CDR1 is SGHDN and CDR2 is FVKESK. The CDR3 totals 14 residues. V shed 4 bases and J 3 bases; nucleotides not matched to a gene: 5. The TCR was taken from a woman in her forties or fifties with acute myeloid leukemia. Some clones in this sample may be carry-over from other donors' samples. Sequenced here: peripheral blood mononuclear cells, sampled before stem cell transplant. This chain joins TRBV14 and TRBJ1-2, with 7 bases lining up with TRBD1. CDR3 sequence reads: CASSLRGLDYGYTF. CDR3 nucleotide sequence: TGTGCCAGCAGCCTCAGGGGGTTAGACTATGGCTACACCTTC.